These T cell receptor beta chains were read from a single sample in a study of cytomegalovirus exposure and HLA in healthy donors. Using immunoSEQ multiplex PCR, the repertoire was profiled, and TCRdb retains in-frame clones only, with some absent. This table has 200,000 to 250,000 clones, under 95% appearing once. Sequences were obtained from PBMCs. The source of these receptors is a woman aged 18-30 years in good health and CMV-seronegative. Each CDR3 is given with its conserved first and last residue. The size field is filled for only some rows; it gives once, few, many or a size class.

>TRBV2|-|TRBJ1-2
CARNDRASYGYTF
>TRBV11-2|-|TRBJ2-7
CASSLAYSGRASEQYF
>TRBV7-9|-|TRBJ2-6
CASSWAQGEGANVLTF
>TRBV27|few|TRBJ2-7
CASIEGAEQYF
>TRBV9|-|TRBJ2-7
CASSVAGTSGSSYEQYF
>TRBV7-9|-|TRBJ1-5
CASSLEAGANQPQHF
>TRBV27|once|TRBJ2-7
CASSLARGVYEQYF
>TRBV10-3|once|TRBJ2-2
CAISPTVAGNTGELFF
>TRBV30|-|TRBJ2-7
CAWSPLSGSFYEQYF
>TRBV30|once|TRBJ2-3
CAWYPPRPKTSTDTQYF
>TRBV7-9|-|TRBJ2-1
CASSLPLDNEQFF
>TRBV6-5|-|TRBJ2-3
CASGLTGTTGDTQYF
>TRBV5-4|-|TRBJ1-1
CASSPAPTGVNTEAFF
>TRBV6-5|-|TRBJ2-4
CASMEGSGKNIQYF
>TRBV6-6|-|TRBJ1-6
CASSYSRGSPLHF
>TRBV19|-|TRBJ2-7
CASSTGTSVREQYF
>TRBV6-1|-|TRBJ2-3
CASSVSRGSSPMADTQYF
>TRBV28|-|TRBJ2-7
CASSLLGLYEQYF
>TRBV10-3|-|TRBJ2-2
CAISDSGGGTGELFF
>TRBV6-1|-|TRBJ2-5
CARGAGGLEETQYF
>TRBV11-2|few|TRBJ1-3
CASGPGTLVFGNTIYF
>TRBV5-4|-|TRBJ1-2
CASSSVRGAYGYTF
>TRBV5-4|-|TRBJ2-7
CASSSDRSYEQYF
>TRBV25-1|-|TRBJ2-7
CASNFKLSYEQYF
>TRBV5-4|-|TRBJ1-4
CASSLDGGAGEKLFF
>TRBV4-2|-|TRBJ1-2
CASSQGQETVGYTF
>TRBV28|-|TRBJ2-3
CASSFGGTQYF